This entry is about one T cell receptor (beta chain). The data derive from a study of cytomegalovirus exposure and HLA in healthy donors. 60 Vbeta and 13 Jbeta primers were used in PCR. Assay: immunoSEQ multiplex PCR; the TCRdb copy retains only in-frame clones and omits some. This sample carries 53,000 or so clones, just under 75% of them seen once, and the ten largest clones take about 7%. Trimming pared 4 bases from V and 5 bases from J, leaving 17 bases between. There are 15 residues in the CDR3. The germline V gene has CDR1 SGHDT and CDR2 YYEEEE. This receptor was taken from a man in his thirties or forties in good health and CMV-seropositive. The genes are TRBV5-6 and TRBJ2-3; D is possibly TRBD2 (6 bases). The specimen was PBMCs. CDR3 protein: CASSPGLPGGDTQYF. CDR3 in DNA: TGTGCCAGCAGCCCGGGACTCCCAGGCGGAGATACGCAGTATTTT.